Listed below are T cell receptor beta chains from one sample, sequenced in a study of early T cells in non-severe SARS-CoV-2 infection. TCRdb reanalysed the 5' RACE reads using MiXCR and keeps one entry per CDR3 protein. Counted here are tens of thousands of distinct CDR3 sequences, about 5.3% occurring once; the ten biggest clones make up 5.4%. The sequencing here drew on whole blood, taken at baseline. All receptors derive from an adult who was a healthcare worker with PCR-confirmed SARS-CoV-2 infection or an uninfected control (not recorded which). CDR3s include the opening cysteine and the closing phenylalanine or tryptophan. A D gene is named only where the DNA matches it firmly. Part of the rows lack a size; the others show once, few, many or a class for expanded clones.

D	V	J	size	DNA	CDR3
-	TRBV29-1	TRBJ2-3	many	TGCAGCGCGACCCGAACTGAGGATACGCAGTATTTT	CSATRTEDTQYF
TRBD2	TRBV10-1	TRBJ2-2	few	TGCGCCAGCAGTGAGATCGGGAGGGCCGGTAGTACCGGGGAGCTGTTTTTT	CASSEIGRAGSTGELFF
-	TRBV27	TRBJ1-1	many	TGTGCCAGCAGTTCTTTGCAGGGCACTGAAGCTTTCTTT	CASSSLQGTEAFF
TRBD2	TRBV6-5	TRBJ2-5	few	TGTGCCAGCAGTACCGGGACTAGCAAAGCGGAGACCCAGTACTTC	CASSTGTSKAETQYF
-	TRBV7-8	TRBJ2-7	few	TGTGCCAGCAGCATCCAGCGGATTCCCTACGAGCAGTACTTC	CASSIQRIPYEQYF
TRBD2	TRBV11-2	TRBJ2-3	many	TGTGCCAGCAGCCCCGGACTAGCTGGAGATACGCAGTATTTT	CASSPGLAGDTQYF
-	TRBV6-4	TRBJ2-2	-	TGTGCCAGCAGTGCGTCGGACACCGGGGAGCTGTTTTTT	CASSASDTGELFF
TRBD2	TRBV19	TRBJ2-3	-	TGTGCCAGTAGTCCCCTAGCGGGGCCAACGCAGTATTTT	CASSPLAGPTQYF
-	TRBV3-1	TRBJ2-1	many	TGTGCCAGCGGGAGGCCTGGGGGAGGAGAGCAGTTCTTC	CASGRPGGGEQFF
-	TRBV6-2/TRBV6-3	TRBJ2-7	-	TGTGCCAGCAGTATTGGGTCCACCTACGAGCAGTACTTC	CASSIGSTYEQYF
-	TRBV5-1	TRBJ2-3	few	TGCGCCAGCAGCTTGGGGCTGGGGATCTACACAGATACGCAGTATTTT	CASSLGLGIYTDTQYF
-	TRBV7-9	TRBJ2-7	many	TGTGCCAGCAGCACGTCCTACGAGCAGTACTTC	CASSTSYEQYF
-	TRBV5-8	TRBJ1-3	many	TGTGCCAGCAGTCCAGGACGGTGGGCGGGAAACACCATATATTTT	CASSPGRWAGNTIYF
-	TRBV11-2	TRBJ2-5	many	TGTGCCAGCACCTCTTCCGTGGGAAGGGGGCAAGAGACCCAGTACTTC	CASTSSVGRGQETQYF
-	TRBV6-5	TRBJ1-2	many	TGTGCCAGCAGTTACGTTGCAGGGACCTATGGCTACACCTTC	CASSYVAGTYGYTF
-	TRBV7-9	TRBJ2-5	-	TGTGCCAGCAGCTGGGGGGATGAGGAGACCCAGTACTTC	CASSWGDEETQYF
TRBD1	TRBV6-1	TRBJ2-1	many	TGTGCCGGGGCAGACAGGGAGTACAATGAGCAGTTCTTC	CAGADREYNEQFF
TRBD2	TRBV18	TRBJ2-7	many	TGTGCCAGCTCACTTGCGGGAGGGCCCAACGAGGACGAGCAGTACTTC	CASSLAGGPNEDEQYF
-	TRBV2	TRBJ2-1	many	TGTGCCAGCAGAAACAGGGTCGACACCTACAATGAGCAGTTCTTC	CASRNRVDTYNEQFF
-	TRBV11-3	TRBJ2-7	many	TGTGCCAGCAGCTTCTTTCTTGATACATCCAGCTACGAGCAGTACTTC	CASSFFLDTSSYEQYF
TRBD2	TRBV30	TRBJ2-7	many	TGTGCCTGGAGTAGACTAGCGGGAGTAAGGGAGCAGTACTTC	CAWSRLAGVREQYF
-	TRBV27	TRBJ2-7	many	TGTGCCAGCAGTTGGCGGGACAACTCCTACGAGCAGTACTTC	CASSWRDNSYEQYF
-	TRBV5-5	TRBJ1-1	many	TGTGCCAGCAGCTTGGGGGGGCCTAACACTGAAGCTTTCTTT	CASSLGGPNTEAFF
-	TRBV7-2	TRBJ2-3	many	TGTGCCAGCAGCTTTCTCAGAGGGGCTTTCACAGATACGCAGTATTTT	CASSFLRGAFTDTQYF
-	TRBV28	TRBJ2-1	many	TGTGCCAGCAGTTTTAAGGACAATGAGCAGTTCTTC	CASSFKDNEQFF
-	TRBV7-3	TRBJ2-2	-	TGTGCCAGCAGCTTACGTCCAACGGGTTCCACCGGGGAGCTGTTTTTT	CASSLRPTGSTGELFF
TRBD1	TRBV7-3	TRBJ1-2	many	TGTGCCAGCAGCTTAGGAGGACAGGGATTCGATGGCTACACCTTC	CASSLGGQGFDGYTF
TRBD2	TRBV7-2	TRBJ2-7	many	TGTGCCAGCAGCCCAATTACTAGCGGGACGATTTACGAGCAGTACTTC	CASSPITSGTIYEQYF
-	TRBV2	TRBJ2-1	-	TGTGCCAGCAGTAGCCGGGACGAAAACAATGAGCAGTTCTTC	CASSSRDENNEQFF
TRBD2	TRBV7-9	TRBJ2-3	-	TGTGCCAGCAGCTCCCGGACTAGCGGGGCCACAGATACGCAGTATTTT	CASSSRTSGATDTQYF
-	TRBV28	TRBJ2-7	-	TGTGCCAGCAGTTTCAGGGACGTAAGCTCCTACGAGCTGTACTTC	CASSFRDVSSYELYF
-	TRBV12-3/TRBV12-4	TRBJ1-5	few	TGTGCCAGCACCCCCCTCGGGGGCGGCAATCAGCCCCAGCATTTT	CASTPLGGGNQPQHF
-	TRBV12-3/TRBV12-4	TRBJ1-2	-	TGTGCCAGCAGTTTAGGGCCCCTCTATGGCTACACCTTC	CASSLGPLYGYTF
-	TRBV27	TRBJ1-5	many	TGTGCCAGCAGTCCCGTGACAGACTATCAGCCCCAGCATTTT	CASSPVTDYQPQHF
TRBD2	TRBV24-1	TRBJ2-1	many	TGTGCCACCAGTGGGCCTAGCGGGAGGGCGTCCTACAATGAGCAGTTCTTC	CATSGPSGRASYNEQFF